This T cell receptor (beta chain) was retrieved from a study of spatial heterogeneity in lung cancer. Looking at the study overall: Raw sequencing reads included, on average, more than 8.5 appearances of each unique TCR and UMI combination.

Study-level findings and limits: Expanded intratumoral alpha and beta TCR counts tracked tumor mutation counts.

Time point reported: sample taken at primary tumor resection. TCRdb reprocessed the 5' RACE reads via MiXCR and lists one record per CDR3 protein. The sample has roughly 19,000 distinct CDR3 sequences, roughly 5.7% seen once. The germline gives CDR1 MDHEN, CDR2 SYDVKM. V was cut by 7 bases and J by 2 bases, with 9 bases left in between. CDR3 length: 14 amino acids. This clonotype was picked up many times. Its antigen remains unknown. A library prepared for alpha chains yielded this beta chain as an off-target read; its size is of little meaning. This chain uses TRBV28 with TRBJ2-6; D is unclear. This TCR derives from a female donor with early-stage non-small cell lung cancer. The source was lung tumor tissue, collected at surgery. The CDR3 spells CASNQAAGANVLTF. CDR3 nucleotides: TGTGCCAGCAATCAGGCGGCTGGGGCCAACGTCCTGACTTTC. Based on the CDR3 plus reference TRBV28 and TRBJ2-6, the full variable domain is DVKVTQSSRYLVKRTGEKVFLECVQDMDHENMFWYRQDPGLGLRLIYFSYDVKMKEKGDIPEGYSVSREKKERFSLILESASTNQTSMYLCASNQAAGANVLTFGAGSRLTVL.